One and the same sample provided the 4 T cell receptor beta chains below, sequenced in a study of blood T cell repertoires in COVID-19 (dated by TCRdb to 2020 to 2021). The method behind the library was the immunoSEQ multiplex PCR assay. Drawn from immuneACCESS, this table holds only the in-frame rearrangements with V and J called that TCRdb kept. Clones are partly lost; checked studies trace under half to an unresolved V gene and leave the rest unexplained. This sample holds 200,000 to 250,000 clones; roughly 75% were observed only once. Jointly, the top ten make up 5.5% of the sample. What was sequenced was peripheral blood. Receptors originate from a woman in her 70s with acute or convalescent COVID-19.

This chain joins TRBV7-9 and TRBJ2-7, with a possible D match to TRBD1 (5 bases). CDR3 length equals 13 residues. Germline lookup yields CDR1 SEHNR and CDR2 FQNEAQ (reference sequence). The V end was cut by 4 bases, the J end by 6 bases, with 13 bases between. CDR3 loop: CASSSHLRAEQYF. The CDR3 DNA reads TGTGCCAGCAGCTCGCATCTCAGGGCCGAGCAGTACTTC.

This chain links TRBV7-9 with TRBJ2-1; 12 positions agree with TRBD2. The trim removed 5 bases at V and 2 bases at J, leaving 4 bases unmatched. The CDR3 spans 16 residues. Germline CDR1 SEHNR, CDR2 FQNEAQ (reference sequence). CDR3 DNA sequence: TGTGCCAGCAGCATGCTAGCGGGAGGGCCCTACAATGAGCAGTTCTTC. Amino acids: CASSMLAGGPYNEQFF. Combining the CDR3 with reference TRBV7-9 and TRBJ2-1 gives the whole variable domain DTGVSQNPRHKITKRGQNVTFRCDPISEHNRLYWYRQTLGQGPEFLTYFQNEAQLEKSRLLSDRFSAERPKGSFSTLEIQRTEQGDSAMYLCASSMLAGGPYNEQFFGPGTRLTVL.

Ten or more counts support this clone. This chain's CDR3 is CASSRGAPSSYEQYF. The CDR3 DNA sequence: TGTGCCAGCAGCCGCGGGGCCCCGAGCTCCTACGAGCAGTACTTC. J is TRBJ2-7 and V is TRBV7-9; D is possibly TRBD2 (6 bases). There are 15 residues in the CDR3. The V gene lost 5 bases and the J gene lost 0 bases, with 14 bases spanning the gap. The germline V gene encodes CDR1 SEHNR and CDR2 FQNEAQ (reference sequence).

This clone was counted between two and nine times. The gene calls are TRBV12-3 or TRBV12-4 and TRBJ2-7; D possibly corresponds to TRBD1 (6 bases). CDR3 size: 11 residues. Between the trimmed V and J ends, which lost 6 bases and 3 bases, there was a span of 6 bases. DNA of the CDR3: TGTGCCAGCAGCAGGGGCTACGAGCAGTACTTC. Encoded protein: CASSRGYEQYF.